The next 24 T cell receptor beta chains were all read from a single sample in a study of T cell repertoires in cytomegalovirus infection. TCRdb fed the reads into MiXCR, producing one record per CDR3 protein. The table lists around 350,000 distinct CDR3 sequences, around 18% of them singletons. The sequencing input was PBMCs. The receptors here all came from a human donor in good health (CMV status not recorded). Some clones in this sample may be carry-over from other donors' samples.

This clonotype was seen a few times. The chain couples TRBV29-1 to TRBJ2-3; no firm D call. Trimming took 2 bases from V and 5 from J, leaving 17 bases between them. Germline V gene sequence: CDR1 SQVTM, CDR2 ANQGSEA. CDR3 length equals 15 residues. The chain's CDR3 is CSVEPTLGWEDTQYF. CDR3 bases: TGCAGCGTTGAACCGACCCTGGGGTGGGAAGATACGCAGTATTTT.

The sample holds a few counts of this clonotype. CDR3 coding DNA: TGCGCCAGCAGCTTGTCTAAGGGGGATTATGGCTACACCTTC. It yields the protein CASSLSKGDYGYTF. The rearrangement joins TRBV5-1 to TRBJ1-2; a weak D match, TRBD1 (6 bases). Per germline, CDR1 SGHRS and CDR2 YFSETQ. V lost 1 base and J lost 5, with 12 bases in between. CDR3 length: 14 residues.

Many counts were recorded for this clonotype. The J gene is TRBJ1-2, the V gene TRBV28, with D unclear. The V end lost 9 bases, the J end lost 5 bases, and 19 bases lay between the germline ends. The CDR3 is 14 residues long. Germline V gene lookup returns CDR1 MDHEN and CDR2 SYDVKM. CDR3 in DNA: TGTGCCAGTCAAAGAGGCACGCGCGCATATGGCTACACCTTC. This sequence encodes CASQRGTRAYGYTF.

This clonotype came up many times. The chain has TRBV20-1 and TRBJ1-2; unclear D gene. Trimming removed 6 bases at V and 3 bases at J, with 14 bases between. The CDR3 is 13 amino acids. CDR1 is DFQATT and CDR2 is SNEGSKA in the germline V gene (reference sequence). CDR3 bases: TGCAGTGCATACAAGACGGAGGACTATGGCTACACCTTC. It codes for CSAYKTEDYGYTF.

The chain carries TRBV28 and TRBJ2-1; TRBD2 matches 9 bases. The CDR3 is 15 amino acids. V dropped 6 bases and J dropped 2; count of bases not matched to a gene: 5. Germline CDR1 reads MDHEN; CDR2 reads SYDVKM. The CDR3 coding sequence is TGTGCCAGCAGACTCGGACTAGCGCCCTACAATGAGCAGTTCTTC. Its translation is CASRLGLAPYNEQFF.

The table lists this clonotype with many counts. This chain links TRBV7-6 with TRBJ1-1; weak D call: TRBD1 (5 bases). The CDR3 totals 16 residues. The V end lost 5 bases, the J end lost 2 bases, and 18 bases lay between the germline ends. The germline V gene encodes CDR1 SGHVS and CDR2 FNYEAQ. CDR3 sequence reads: CASSPGRQLGNTEAFF. The CDR3 nucleotides are TGTGCCAGCAGCCCAGGAAGACAGTTGGGAAACACTGAAGCTTTCTTT.

Ten or more counts support this clonotype. The genes are TRBV10-3 and TRBJ2-3, with D possibly being TRBD2 (6 bases). Germline CDR1 is ENHRY and CDR2 is SYGVKD. V gave up 2 bases and J gave up 0 bases, with 6 bases separating them. The CDR3 has 14 residues. CDR3 amino acids: CAISERGSTDTQYF. The DNA of the CDR3 is TGTGCCATCAGTGAGCGGGGGAGCACAGATACGCAGTATTTT.

This clonotype has ten or more counts. The gene calls are TRBV7-2 and TRBJ1-1; D remains unclear. V shed 7 bases and J shed 4 bases, with 16 bases lying between them. The germline V gene encodes CDR1 SGHTA and CDR2 FQGNSA. This CDR3 comprises 14 residues. The CDR3 loop is CASTNVRGSTEAFF. For the CDR3, the DNA is TGTGCCAGCACCAACGTCAGAGGTAGCACTGAAGCTTTCTTT.

In this sample, this clonotype turned up a few times. The rearrangement uses TRBV7-9 and TRBJ1-1, with unresolved D. This CDR3 is 12 amino acids long. Trimming took off 5 bases at V and 6 bases at J, with 10 bases between the two ends. CDR1 is SEHNR, CDR2 FQNEAQ, per germline (reference sequence). CDR3 loop: CASSPAVAEAFF. CDR3 in DNA: TGTGCCAGCAGCCCAGCGGTGGCTGAAGCTTTCTTT. The full variable domain, rest sourced from reference TRBV7-9 and TRBJ1-1, is DTGVSQNPRHKITKRGQNVTFRCDPISEHNRLYWYRQTLGQGPEFLTYFQNEAQLEKSRLLSDRFSAERPKGSFSTLEIQRTEQGDSAMYLCASSPAVAEAFFGQGTRLTVV.

This clonotype was counted only a few times. The chain is built from TRBV6-2 or TRBV6-3 and TRBJ1-5; D ambiguous. Deletions cut 0 bases from V and 10 bases from J, with 16 bases between. The germline gives CDR1 MNHEY, CDR2 SVGEGT. This CDR3 is 15 amino acids long. CDR3 sequence reads: CASSYSSVGPSPQHF. The DNA of the CDR3 is TGTGCCAGCAGTTACTCGTCGGTCGGGCCTTCTCCCCAGCATTTT.

This clonotype was seen a handful of times. The chain has TRBV23-1 and TRBJ2-2; 9 bases agree with TRBD1. TRBV23-1 is classed as an ORF, of uncertain function. J was trimmed by 3 bases and V by 8 bases; bases with no gene match: 16. The CDR3 consists of 18 residues. DNA of the CDR3: TGCGCCAGCGACAGGGGGTACTGGGACCCGACTCACACCGGGGAGCTGTTTTTT. Translation gives CASDRGYWDPTHTGELFF.

This clonotype was counted at least ten times. The J gene is TRBJ2-5, the V gene TRBV7-2; D may be TRBD1 (6 bases). V gave up 4 bases and J gave up 1 base, with 13 bases separating them. The CDR3 spans 15 residues. The germline V gene has CDR1 SGHTA and CDR2 FQGNSA. For the CDR3, the DNA is TGTGCCAGCAGCTACTCACAGGGTGCCCAAGAGACCCAGTACTTC. This sequence encodes CASSYSQGAQETQYF.

This clonotype was detected ten times or more. The chain employs TRBV20-1 and TRBJ2-1; 8 nucleotides match TRBD2. CDR3 length equals 16 residues. CDR1 and CDR2 (germline): DFQATT, SNEGSKA (reference sequence). V trimming: 0 bases; J trimming: 7 bases; junction bases outside the gene matches: 11. The CDR3 loop is CSARDGSGTSDNEQFF. Written as DNA, the CDR3 is TGCAGTGCTAGAGATGGGAGCGGGACTAGTGATAATGAGCAGTTCTTC.

The chain is built from TRBV12-3 or TRBV12-4 and TRBJ2-1; D unresolved. The V end lost 5 bases, the J end lost 8 bases, and 10 bases lay between the germline ends. There are 12 residues in the CDR3. The CDR3 sequence: CASSLGLYEQFF. Written as DNA, the CDR3 is TGTGCCAGCAGTCTCGGGCTTTATGAGCAGTTCTTC.

The rearrangement links TRBV19 to TRBJ1-4, with D uncertain. The CDR3 runs 14 residues. The germline gives CDR1 LNHDA, CDR2 SQIVND (reference sequence). Deletions cut 9 bases from V and 6 bases from J, with 17 bases between. The CDR3 loop reads CASSNWRGYEKLFF. DNA of the CDR3: TGTGCCAGCTCCAACTGGAGAGGTTATGAAAAACTGTTTTTT.

This clonotype appeared many times. This chain joins TRBV19 and TRBJ1-5, with D uncertain. This CDR3 spans 14 amino acids. V was cut by 2 bases and J by 5 bases, with 10 bases left in between. Germline CDR1 and CDR2: LNHDA and SQIVND (reference sequence). CDR3 sequence (DNA): TGTGCCAGTAGTATACGAGCAGGATATCAGCCCCAGCATTTT. Translating it yields CASSIRAGYQPQHF.

This rearrangement joins TRBV29-1 to TRBJ2-7, with unresolved D. V lost 4 bases to trimming and J lost 0 bases, with 4 bases between them. Germline values: CDR1 SQVTM, CDR2 ANQGSEA. The CDR3 sequence is 11 residues long. CDR3 coding DNA: TGCAGCGTTGTAAGCTCCTACGAGCAGTACTTC. Amino acid sequence: CSVVSSYEQYF.

This clonotype was seen ten or more times. The rearrangement links TRBV7-8 to TRBJ1-1; 7 bases match TRBD1. The CDR3 contains 14 residues. CDR1 and CDR2 (germline): SGHVS, FQNEAQ. V gave up 4 bases and J gave up 5 bases; unmatched junction bases: 7. CDR3 loop: CASSSQGVETEAFF. CDR3 nucleotides: TGTGCCAGCAGCTCCCAGGGGGTCGAGACTGAAGCTTTCTTT.

This clonotype has only a few counts. The genes are TRBV28 and TRBJ1-5, with 9 nucleotides matching TRBD1. The length of the CDR3 is 16 residues. The germline CDR1 and CDR2 sequences are MDHEN and SYDVKM. V shed 10 bases, J shed 6 bases, and the junction held 16 bases outside the gene matches. The CDR3 region is CATFQQDRGGGQPQHF. The CDR3 coding sequence is TGTGCCACGTTTCAACAGGACAGGGGAGGGGGTCAGCCCCAGCATTTT. Supplemented by reference TRBV28 and TRBJ1-5, the full variable domain reads DVKVTQSSRYLVKRTGEKVFLECVQDMDHENMFWYRQDPGLGLRLIYFSYDVKMKEKGDIPEGYSVSREKKERFSLILESASTNQTSMYLCATFQQDRGGGQPQHFGDGTRLSIL.

The chain uses TRBV6-1 and TRBJ1-4, with 11 bases matching TRBD1. The CDR3 is made up of 16 amino acids. With V trimmed by 5 bases and J by 6 bases, 8 bases remained unmatched. Germline assignment: CDR1 MNHNS and CDR2 SASEGT. The DNA for the CDR3 is TGTGCCAGCAGTAATCCCAGGACAGGGGGCTATGAAAAACTGTTTTTT. Translation: CASSNPRTGGYEKLFF.

This clonotype was observed a few times. This sequence joins TRBV12-3 or TRBV12-4 and TRBJ1-5, with D uncertain. The V end was cut by 8 bases, the J end by 0 bases, with 5 bases between. The CDR3 has 12 residues. The CDR3 reads CASASSNQPQHF. In nucleotides, the CDR3 is TGTGCCAGCGCTTCTAGCAATCAGCCCCAGCATTTT.

The chain is built from TRBV5-5 and TRBJ2-3, with 7 bases aligning to TRBD1. Germline V CDR1 and CDR2: SGHKS, YYEKEE (reference sequence). Losses at the gene ends were 4 bases for V and 1 base for J; bases not matched to a gene: 6. CDR3 length equals 15 residues. CDR3 amino acids: CASSERGRGTDTQYF. The CDR3 region has the DNA TGTGCCAGCAGCGAGAGGGGGCGAGGCACAGATACGCAGTATTTT. Based on the CDR3 plus reference TRBV5-5 and TRBJ2-3, the full variable domain is DAGVTQSPTHLIKTRGQQVTLRCSPISGHKSVSWYQQVLGQGPQFIFQYYEKEERGRGNFPDRFSARQFPNYSSELNVNALLLGDSALYLCASSERGRGTDTQYFGPGTRLTVL.

The V and J genes are TRBV5-1 and TRBJ1-1; D is uncertain. The CDR3 length is 14 residues. Germline V lookup: CDR1 SGHRS, CDR2 YFSETQ. V lost 4 bases, J lost 1 base, and 11 bases lay in between. The CDR3 here is CASSAGSGNTEAFF. In DNA form, the CDR3 reads TGCGCCAGCAGCGCTGGATCAGGGAACACTGAAGCTTTCTTT.

The chain is built from TRBV23-1 and TRBJ2-2; 7 nucleotides line up with TRBD1. TRBV23-1 is recorded as an ORF, its role being uncertain. The J segment lost 0 bases and the V segment lost 3 bases, leaving 16 bases of the junction unmatched. The CDR3 is 20 residues long. Written as DNA, the CDR3 is TGCGCCAGCAGTCACCCTGCCGGGACAGCTAAGCTCGCGAACACCGGGGAGCTGTTTTTT. It yields the protein CASSHPAGTAKLANTGELFF.